The 19 T cell receptor beta chains reported below all come from one sample, sequenced in a study of T cells in Graves' hyperthyroidism and ophthalmopathy. RNA transcripts were the template for amplifying TCR beta CDR3 regions. In the first-round RT-PCR of the TCR CDR3, the HTBI primer set was used. TCRdb reprocessed the multiplex PCR reads via MiXCR and lists one record per CDR3 protein. This sample has some 500,000 distinct CDR3 sequences, with approximately 16% found just once. The sequenced sample was blood. Receptor source: a woman in her twenties or thirties with Graves' ophthalmopathy.

The chain uses TRBV5-8 and TRBJ2-3; D is unclear. Trimming removed 9 bases from V and 11 bases from J, with 16 bases in between. This CDR3 contains 11 residues. CDR1 SGHTS and CDR2 YDEGEE come from the germline V gene. CDR3 in amino acids: CATRERPRQYF. The DNA of the CDR3 is TGTGCCACCCGAGAGCGCCCGAGGCAGTATTTT. Full variable domain (remainder filled in from reference TRBV5-8 and TRBJ2-3): EAGVTQSPTHLIKTRGQQATLRCSPISGHTSVYWYQQALGLGLQFLLWYDEGEERNRGNFPPRFSGRQFPNYSSELNVNALELEDSALYLCATRERPRQYFGPGTRLTVL.

The chain recombines TRBV20-1 with TRBJ2-5; 9 bases agree with TRBD1. This CDR3 has 16 amino acids. Germline V gene data show CDR1 as DFQATT and CDR2 as SNEGSKA (reference sequence). Germline trimming cut 5 bases from V and 5 bases from J; bases unmatched to any gene: 15. CDR3 region: CSAPPGQGVLKETQYF. The CDR3 DNA sequence: TGCAGTGCTCCACCGGGACAGGGTGTTTTAAAGGAGACCCAGTACTTC.

This clonotype has a count of ten or more. CDR3 nucleotide sequence: TGTGCCAGCAGTTTCGGGTGGGGGAACATTCAGTACTTC. This sequence encodes CASSFGWGNIQYF. This chain links TRBV28 with TRBJ2-4; the D gene could be TRBD1 or TRBD2 (5 bases each). Per germline, CDR1 MDHEN and CDR2 SYDVKM. V dropped 3 bases and J dropped 7 bases, with 10 bases sitting between them. The CDR3 length is 13 residues.

This clonotype has a count of ten or more. J is TRBJ2-7 and V is TRBV28, with D perhaps TRBD1 (7 bases). The CDR3 runs 15 residues. The V gene lost 6 bases and the J gene lost 2 bases, with 17 bases spanning the gap. Germline-derived CDR1 and CDR2 are MDHEN and SYDVKM. The CDR3 spells CASRGGTALTYEQYF. CDR3 DNA sequence: TGTGCCAGCAGGGGCGGGACAGCACTAACCTACGAGCAGTACTTC.

This clonotype was picked up many times. The chain is built from TRBV2 and TRBJ1-4, with TRBD1 matching over 8 bases. V lost 7 bases and J lost 5; bases outside the gene matches: 12. CDR1 and CDR2 (germline): SNHLY, FYNNEI. CDR3 length: 16 residues. The CDR3 region has the DNA TGTGCCAGCACCAGGGACAGGCCTGGTTTAAATGAAAAACTGTTTTTT. Translated: CASTRDRPGLNEKLFF.

This clonotype has at least ten counts. The chain links TRBV4-3 to TRBJ2-2; D unresolved. This CDR3 contains 16 residues. Germline V gene lookup returns CDR1 LGHNA and CDR2 YSLEER. The V end lost 0 bases, the J end lost 4 bases, and 12 bases lay between the germline ends. The CDR3 DNA reads TGCGCCAGCAGCCAAGACGGTGGTTCAGGCACCGGGGAGCTGTTTTTT. Translated: CASSQDGGSGTGELFF.

This clonotype was counted only a few times. Possible read error: a much larger clone is one base away. This sequence joins TRBV6-1 and TRBJ2-1; TRBD2 matches 11 bases. The CDR3 is 19 residues long. CDR1 MNHNS and CDR2 SASEGT come from the germline V gene. V trimming: 1 base; J trimming: 0 bases; junction bases outside the gene matches: 8. CDR3 in amino acids: CASSEEGLAGLSSYNEQFF. The CDR3 region has the DNA TGTGCCAGCAGTGAAGAAGGACTAGCGGGTCTTAGCTCCTACAATGAGCAGTTCTTC.

This clonotype was detected many times. This chain connects TRBV4-3 to TRBJ1-2; a possible D gene is TRBD1 (5 bases). Trimming removed 1 base from V and 7 bases from J, with 19 bases in between. Germline V gene data show CDR1 as LGHNA and CDR2 as YSLEER. The CDR3 is 16 residues long. CDR3 sequence (DNA): TGCGCCAGCAGCCAAGTTATGGGCGGGGGAAACGCTGGCTACACCTTC. It specifies CASSQVMGGGNAGYTF.

This clonotype was counted only a few times. This chain links TRBV5-1 with TRBJ2-1; D uncertain. The V gene's germline CDR1 is SGHRS and CDR2 YFSETQ. The V and J ends lost 3 bases and 4 bases respectively, with 17 bases between them. CDR3 size: 16 residues. The DNA for the CDR3 is TGCGCCAGCAGCTCGCCCCACGAGGACGGGTACAATGAGCAGTTCTTC. Protein: CASSSPHEDGYNEQFF.

This clonotype has ten or more counts. Mismatch with germline at one junction end may stem from a read error. The chain joins TRBV5-1 to TRBJ2-3; D is undetermined. The CDR3 has 15 amino acids. The germline gives CDR1 SGHRS, CDR2 YFSETQ. CDR3 in DNA: TGTGCCAGCAGCTTAGTCTCGGGTTCCACAGATACGCAGTATTTT. Translating it yields CASSLVSGSTDTQYF.

This clonotype has a count of ten or more. The chain uses TRBV27 and TRBJ2-7; 7 positions match TRBD2. The CDR3 runs 13 residues. CDR1 and CDR2 (germline): MNHEY, SMNVEV (reference sequence). Trimming removed 6 bases from V and 3 bases from J; junction bases left unmatched: 5. Here the CDR3 reads CASSLGGDYEQYF. The CDR3 DNA follows: TGTGCCAGCAGCCTGGGGGGGGACTACGAGCAGTACTTC.

This chain joins TRBV13 and TRBJ2-7; 10 nucleotides agree with TRBD2. V lost 4 bases and J lost 2; bases outside the gene matches: 8. The CDR3 covers 16 residues. Germline V gene sequence: CDR1 PRHDT, CDR2 FYEKMQ (reference sequence). The CDR3 region has the DNA TGTGCCAGCAGCTCTCCAGCGGGAGGGCCTGCCTACGAGCAGTACTTC. Protein: CASSSPAGGPAYEQYF. The full variable domain, in which reference TRBV13 and TRBJ2-7 provide the parts outside the CDR3, is AAGVIQSPRHLIKEKRETATLKCYPIPRHDTVYWYQQGPGQDPQFLISFYEKMQSDKGSIPDRFSAQQFSDYHSELNMSSLELGDSALYFCASSSPAGGPAYEQYFGPGTRLTVT.

At least ten counts were recorded for this clonotype. The CDR3: CASSPMGGNEQYF. The CDR3 bases are TGTGCCAGCAGCCCGATGGGGGGGAACGAGCAGTACTTC. The rearrangement uses TRBV9 and TRBJ2-7, with TRBD2 matching over 7 bases. Germline CDR1 reads SGDLS; CDR2 reads YYNGEE. This CDR3 region has 13 residues. J was trimmed by 5 bases and V by 4 bases; bases with no gene match: 6.

CDR3 in amino acids: CASQETSGRTKNIQYF. The CDR3 DNA is TGTGCCAGCCAGGAAACTAGCGGGAGGACCAAAAACATTCAGTACTTC. This chain joins TRBV12-3 or TRBV12-4 and TRBJ2-4; 12 bases match TRBD2. The CDR3 covers 16 residues. V was clipped by 8 bases and J by 2 bases; unmatched bases: 7.

This clonotype came up many times. The chain links TRBV27 to TRBJ2-3; 10 positions agree with TRBD1. V dropped 6 bases and J dropped 1; count of bases not matched to a gene: 7. The CDR3 runs to 16 residues. From germline, CDR1 is MNHEY and CDR2 SMNVEV (reference sequence). DNA of the CDR3: TGTGCCAGCAGGGTCACCGGGACAGGGGGCACAGATACGCAGTATTTT. It is translated as CASRVTGTGGTDTQYF.

This clonotype was seen more than once but under ten times. The gene calls are TRBV5-1 and TRBJ1-1, with D tentatively TRBD1 (5 bases). V was trimmed by 1 base and J by 0 bases, leaving 10 bases between them. CDR1 and CDR2 (germline): SGHRS, YFSETQ. The CDR3 sequence is 15 residues long. The CDR3 sequence: CASSLWGGLNTEAFF. The CDR3 DNA sequence: TGCGCCAGCAGCTTGTGGGGGGGTTTGAACACTGAAGCTTTCTTT.

The V call is TRBV4-2, the J call TRBJ2-7, with 15 bases identical to TRBD2. Germline loops: CDR1 LGHNA, CDR2 YNFKEQ. The CDR3 sequence is 19 residues long. Trimming removed 4 bases from V and 5 bases from J; junction bases left unmatched: 15. The CDR3 loop reads CASSLNAGTSGRFNDEQYF. The CDR3 DNA follows: TGTGCCAGCAGCCTCAACGCAGGGACTAGCGGGAGGTTTAATGACGAGCAGTACTTC.

This clonotype was counted ten times or more. The chain couples TRBV6-1 to TRBJ2-2; D is unresolved. CDR1 MNHNS and CDR2 SASEGT come from the germline V gene. CDR3 length: 14 residues. The germline V and J ends were trimmed by 2 bases and 7 bases, with 11 bases remaining between them. The CDR3: CASSERWAGGELFF. The CDR3 region has the DNA TGTGCCAGCAGTGAAAGGTGGGCCGGCGGGGAGCTGTTTTTT.

V is TRBV7-9 and J is TRBJ1-3; no clear D. Germline V CDR1 and CDR2: SEHNR, FQNEAQ (reference sequence). V was cut by 4 bases and J by 0 bases, with 10 bases left in between. The CDR3 loop spans 15 amino acids. CDR3 amino acids: CASSSGVFSGNTIYF. CDR3 bases: TGTGCCAGCAGCTCTGGGGTATTCTCTGGAAACACCATATATTTT.